This note documents a single TCR beta chain sequence. Its antigen is undetermined. Sequencing was performed with immunoSEQ multiplex PCR; in TCRdb, only in-frame clones are kept and a portion is missing. The sample records about 46,000 clones, 95% being singletons. This entry is derived from a study of human thymus T cells. Study observations and caveats: Across thymic and blood repertoires, the usage of V and J genes appeared to be biased.

The CDR3 has 16 amino acids. Germline CDR1 and CDR2: SGHVS and FNYEAQ. V lost 5 bases to trimming and J lost 1 base; unmatched junction nucleotides: 7. This TCR derives from a girl under three years old with a congenital heart defect but otherwise immunologically healthy. Sequenced input: blood. The rearrangement joins TRBV7-6 to TRBJ2-5; 10 bases are shared with TRBD2. As DNA, the CDR3 is TGTGCCAGCAGCCCACTGTGGACTAGCGGCCAAGAGACCCAGTACTTC. It yields the protein CASSPLWTSGQETQYF.